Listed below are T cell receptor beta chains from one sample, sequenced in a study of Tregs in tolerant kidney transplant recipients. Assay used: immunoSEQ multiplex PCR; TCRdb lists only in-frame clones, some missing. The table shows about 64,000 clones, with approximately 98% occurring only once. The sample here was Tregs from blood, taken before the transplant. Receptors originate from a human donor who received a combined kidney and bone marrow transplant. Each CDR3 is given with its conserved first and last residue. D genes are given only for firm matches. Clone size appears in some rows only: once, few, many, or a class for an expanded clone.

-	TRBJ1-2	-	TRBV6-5	CASSRDKAYGYTF	TGTGCCAGCAGCCGGGACAAAGCCTATGGCTACACCTTC
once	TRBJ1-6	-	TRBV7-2	CASSLGGRPSLHF	TGTGCCAGCAGCTTAGGAGGCCGACCGTCCCTCCACTTT
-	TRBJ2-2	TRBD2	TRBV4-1	CASSLLFGRALNTGELFF	TGCGCCAGCAGCCTACTTTTCGGGAGGGCCTTGAACACCGGGGAGCTGTTTTTT
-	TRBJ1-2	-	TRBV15	CATSSYRVGYTF	TGTGCCACCAGCAGTTACAGGGTTGGCTACACCTTC
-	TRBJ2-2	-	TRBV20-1	CSASRTGELFF	TGCAGTGCTAGCAGGACCGGGGAGCTGTTTTTT
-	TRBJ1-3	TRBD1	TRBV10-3	CAVTGASGNTIYF	TGTGCCGTCACAGGGGCTTCTGGAAACACCATATATTTT
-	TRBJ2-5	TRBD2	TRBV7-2	CASSFSGRAETQYF	TGTGCCAGCAGCTTTAGCGGGAGGGCGGAGACCCAGTACTTC
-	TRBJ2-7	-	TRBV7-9	CASSLGERDEQYF	TGTGCCAGCAGCTTAGGGGAGAGGGACGAGCAGTACTTC
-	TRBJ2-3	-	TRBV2	CASDEERTDTQYF	TGTGCCAGCGACGAGGAGCGGACAGATACGCAGTATTTT
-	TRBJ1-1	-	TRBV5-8	CASSAGLGFMNTEAFF	TGTGCCAGCAGCGCTGGACTGGGGTTCATGAACACTGAAGCTTTCTTT
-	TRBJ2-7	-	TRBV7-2	CASSWSGGRPSYEQYF	TGTGCCAGCAGCTGGTCCGGGGGGCGCCCTTCCTACGAGCAGTACTTC
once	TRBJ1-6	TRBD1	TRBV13	CASSWGQGYSPLHF	TGTGCCAGCAGCTGGGGACAGGGGTATTCACCCCTCCACTTT
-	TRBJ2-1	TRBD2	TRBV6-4	CASSRGSLSYNEQFF	TGTGCCAGCAGTCGCGGGAGCCTGTCCTACAATGAGCAGTTCTTC
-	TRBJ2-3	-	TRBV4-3	CASSRQRTDTQYF	TGCGCCAGCAGCAGACAGCGCACAGATACGCAGTATTTT
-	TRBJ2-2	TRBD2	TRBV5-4	CASSLLAGGPGELFF	TGTGCCAGCAGCTTATTAGCGGGAGGGCCCGGGGAGCTGTTTTTT
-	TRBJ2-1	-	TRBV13	CASSLGLSPYNEQFF	TGTGCCAGCAGCTTAGGCCTTAGTCCGTACAATGAGCAGTTCTTC
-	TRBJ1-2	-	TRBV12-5	CASGLVRPASPPSYVSF	TGTGCTAGTGGTTTGGTACGTCCCGCCAGTCCCCCTTCATACGTCTCGTTC
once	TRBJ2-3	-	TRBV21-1	CASSKNITDTQYF	TGTGCCAGCAGCAAAAACATCACAGATACGCAGTATTTT
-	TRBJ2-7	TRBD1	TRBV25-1	CASSELTGGRLEQYF	TGTGCCAGCAGTGAACTAACAGGGGGTAGGCTCGAGCAGTACTTC
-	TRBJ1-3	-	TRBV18	CASSPRQDSSGNTIYF	TGTGCCAGCTCACCACGGCAGGACAGCTCTGGAAACACCATATATTTT
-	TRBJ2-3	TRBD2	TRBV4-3	CASSPGTRVTDTQYF	TGCGCCAGCAGCCCCGGGACTAGAGTAACAGATACGCAGTATTTT
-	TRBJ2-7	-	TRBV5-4	CASSLIGTYEQYF	TGTGCCAGCAGCTTAATCGGGACCTACGAGCAGTACTTC
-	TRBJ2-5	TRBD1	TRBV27	CASSQGARETQYF	TGTGCCAGCAGTCAGGGGGCAAGGGAGACCCAGTACTTC
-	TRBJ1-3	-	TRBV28	CASSLMGSSGGNTIYF	TGTGCCAGCAGTTTAATGGGTTCTTCAGGTGGAAACACCATATATTTT
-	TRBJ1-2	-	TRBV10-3	CAITENSYGYTF	TGTGCCATCACCGAAAACAGCTATGGCTACACCTTC
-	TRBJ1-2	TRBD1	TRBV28	CASSLDRGSRGYTF	TGTGCCAGCAGTTTGGACAGGGGGAGTAGAGGCTACACCTTC
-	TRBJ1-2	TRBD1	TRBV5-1	CASSRQGEDYGYTF	TGCGCCAGCAGCCGACAGGGGGAGGACTATGGCTACACCTTC
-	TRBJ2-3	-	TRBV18	CASSPSIPTVTDTQYF	TGTGCCAGCTCACCATCCATTCCCACAGTGACAGATACGCAGTATTTT
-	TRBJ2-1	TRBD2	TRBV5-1	CASSLHAGDTYNEQFF	TGCGCCAGCAGCTTACACGCGGGGGATACCTACAATGAGCAGTTCTTC
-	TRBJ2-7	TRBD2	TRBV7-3	CASSWGGDDEQYF	TGTGCCAGCAGCTGGGGAGGGGATGACGAGCAGTACTTC
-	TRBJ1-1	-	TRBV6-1	CATLGARAFF	TGTGCCACCCTGGGGGCGCGAGCTTTCTTT
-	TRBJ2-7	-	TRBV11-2	CASSLVASSYEQYF	TGTGCCAGCAGCTTAGTCGCCAGCTCCTACGAGCAGTACTTC
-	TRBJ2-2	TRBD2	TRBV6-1	CASSAVGGFGGGELFF	TGTGCCAGCAGTGCCGTGGGAGGGTTTGGTGGCGGGGAGCTGTTTTTT
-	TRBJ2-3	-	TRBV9	CASSVAPLARAADTQYF	TGTGCCAGCAGCGTAGCTCCCCTAGCGCGTGCGGCAGATACGCAGTATTTT
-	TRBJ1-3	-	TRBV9	CASSVEGSGYSGNTIYF	TGTGCCAGCAGCGTAGAAGGTTCCGGGTACTCTGGAAACACCATATATTTT
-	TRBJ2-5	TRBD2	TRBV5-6	CASSLATSGGQETQYF	TGTGCCAGCAGCTTGGCCACTAGCGGGGGCCAAGAGACCCAGTACTTC
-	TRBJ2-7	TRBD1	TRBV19	CASSPGQGSSYEQYF	TGTGCCAGTAGCCCGGGACAGGGGAGCTCCTACGAGCAGTACTTC
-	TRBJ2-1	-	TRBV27	CASRALGREYNEQFF	TGTGCCAGCAGAGCGTTGGGCAGGGAATACAATGAGCAGTTCTTC
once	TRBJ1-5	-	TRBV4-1	CASSQANDRSNQPQHF	TGCGCCAGCAGCCAAGCCAACGACAGGAGCAATCAGCCCCAGCATTTT
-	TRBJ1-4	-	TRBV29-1	CSYSATAARGEKLFF	TGCAGCTATTCTGCAACGGCGGCGCGAGGTGAAAAACTGTTTTTT
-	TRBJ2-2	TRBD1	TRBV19	CAGQGAGELFF	TGTGCCGGTCAGGGGGCCGGGGAGCTGTTTTTT
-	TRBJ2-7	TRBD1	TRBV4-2	CASSQELPGGYEQYF	TGTGCCAGCAGCCAAGAACTACCAGGGGGTTACGAGCAGTACTTC
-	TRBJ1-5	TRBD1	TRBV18	CASSPRGLDQPQHF	TGTGCCAGCTCACCAAGGGGGCTGGATCAGCCCCAGCATTTT
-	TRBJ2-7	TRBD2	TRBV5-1	CASSLATGRASFEQYF	TGCGCCAGCAGCTTGGCAACCGGGAGGGCCAGTTTCGAGCAGTACTTC
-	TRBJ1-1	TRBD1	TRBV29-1	CSGDRDRGGKAFF	TGCAGCGGGGACCGGGACAGGGGGGGAAAAGCTTTCTTT
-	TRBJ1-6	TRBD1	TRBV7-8	CASSLGTVDSPLHF	TGTGCCAGCAGCCTCGGGACAGTAGATTCACCCCTCCACTTT
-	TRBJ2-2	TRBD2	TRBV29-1	CSVTGTSGNTGELFF	TGCAGCGTAACCGGGACTAGCGGAAACACCGGGGAGCTGTTTTTT
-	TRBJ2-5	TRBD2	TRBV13	CASSLSIAGGGGETQYF	TGTGCCAGCAGCTTATCGATAGCGGGGGGAGGAGGAGAGACCCAGTACTTC
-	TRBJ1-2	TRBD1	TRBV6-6	CASSSDRDGYTF	TGTGCCAGCAGTTCCGACAGGGATGGCTACACCTTC
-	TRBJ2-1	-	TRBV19	CASSILTSYHTNEQFF	TGTGCCAGTAGTATCCTCACTAGTTACCATACCAATGAGCAGTTCTTC
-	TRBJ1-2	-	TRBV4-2	CASSQDVTLVGYTF	TGTGCCAGCAGCCAAGATGTGACACTAGTTGGCTACACCTTC
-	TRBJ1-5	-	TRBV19	CASQDSAISTQPQHF	TGTGCCAGCCAAGACAGCGCTATTTCAACTCAGCCCCAGCATTTT
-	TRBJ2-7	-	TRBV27	CASSPWGASSSEQYF	TGTGCCAGCAGTCCGTGGGGAGCCTCCTCGTCGGAGCAGTACTTC
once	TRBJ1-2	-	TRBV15	CATSTQGDGYTF	TGTGCCACCAGCACACAGGGTGATGGCTACACCTTC